This T cell receptor (beta chain) was recorded in a study of radiotherapy plus CTLA-4 blockade in lung cancer. Study-wide background: Of all patients, approximately 19% responded objectively and approximately 31% showed disease control.

General observations from the study: Best predicting response, reportedly, were early blood T cell clone dynamics, with interferon-beta.

As to this clone: Its antigen is still unknown.

Germline V gene data show CDR1 as LNHNV and CDR2 as YYDKDF (reference sequence). The CDR3 sequence is 15 residues long. After removal of 1 base from V and 2 bases from J, the junction contained 2 bases not matched to a gene. The table came from immunoSEQ multiplex PCR; TCRdb's copy has only in-frame clones and leaves some out. The sample lists some 110,000 clones, approximately 87% occurring once. Focal radiation plus CTLA-4 blockade with ipilimumab was administered to patients who had chemo-refractory metastatic non-small-cell lung cancer. The clonotype originates from a human donor with non-small cell lung cancer that progressed on radiotherapy plus ipilimumab. Some clones in this sample may be carry-over from other donors' samples. The chain uses TRBV15 and TRBJ2-3, with TRBD1 identical over 8 bases. The starting material was peripheral blood, obtained from a patient treated with radiotherapy plus ipilimumab. The CDR3: CATSRADRVTDTQYF. The CDR3 region has the DNA TGTGCCACCAGCAGAGCGGACAGGGTCACAGATACGCAGTATTTT.